Sequencing of this T cell receptor (beta chain) was carried out in a study of long-term antiretroviral therapy in people with HIV. People in the study who had HIV all got their treatment in the United States. Turning to this clone: The antigen is unknown.

This CDR3 has 15 residues. V shed 5 bases and J 5 bases; nucleotides not matched to a gene: 5. CDR1 SEHNR and CDR2 FQNEAQ come from the germline V gene (reference sequence). Findings of the study overall: Pre-ART-expanded clones dominated the repertoire at all time points. HIV repertoires spanned tighter CDR3 length ranges than controls did. Data on ART adherence, viral resistance or therapy changes were unavailable.

Runs used v3.0 of the immunoSEQ assay and were done at survey level. Using immunoSEQ multiplex PCR, the repertoire was profiled, and TCRdb retains in-frame clones only, with some absent. The sample carries about 35,000 clones, approximately 72% recorded once. The genes are TRBV7-9 and TRBJ2-2; 10 bases match TRBD1. The sequencing here drew on unsorted PBMCs, taken 3 years after starting antiretroviral therapy. The origin of this receptor is a man in his forties or fifties with HIV. CDR3 DNA sequence: TGTGCCAGCAGCCTCCGACAGGGGGCAACCGGGGAGCTGTTTTTT. This gives the protein CASSLRQGATGELFF.